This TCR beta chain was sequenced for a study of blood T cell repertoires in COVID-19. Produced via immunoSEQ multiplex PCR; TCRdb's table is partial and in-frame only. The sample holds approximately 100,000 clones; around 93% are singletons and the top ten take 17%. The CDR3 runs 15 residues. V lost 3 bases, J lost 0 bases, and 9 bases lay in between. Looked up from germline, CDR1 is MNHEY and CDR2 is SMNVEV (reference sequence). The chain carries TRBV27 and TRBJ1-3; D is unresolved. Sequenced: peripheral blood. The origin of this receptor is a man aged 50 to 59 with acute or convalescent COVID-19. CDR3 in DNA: TGTGCCAGCAGTTTGAGACACCGCTCTGGAAACACCATATATTTT. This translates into CASSLRHRSGNTIYF.